This T cell receptor (beta chain) was captured in a study of tumor-infiltrating lymphocytes in primary liver carcinoma. Whole-study context: Enrolled patients were male and female, aged 30 to 69 years.

The germline CDR1 and CDR2 sequences are MNHEY and SVGAGI. CDR3 length equals 18 residues. V was shortened by 0 bases and J by 6 bases, with 18 bases between the two germline ends. A constant-region primer primed TCR beta cDNA synthesis from 400 to 550 ng of total RNA. ARM-PCR, slightly modified, supplied the TCR beta libraries through three nested multiplex PCR rounds. Two initial PCR rounds of about 10 cycles each paired TRBV1-TRBV30 forward primers with a C-beta reverse primer. TCRdb re-called the multiplex PCR reads through MiXCR, storing one row per CDR3 protein. The data show just over 300,000 distinct CDR3 sequences, about 50% seen once. Germline DNA was also extracted, while the blood RNA originated from unsorted whole blood. A few counts support this clonotype.

Sequencing was carried out using peripheral blood. This clonotype was obtained from a woman aged 25 to 39 with primary liver carcinoma and hepatitis B virus infection. This chain connects TRBV6-5 to TRBJ1-6, with D maybe TRBD1 (5 bases). CDR3 protein: CASSYSGFGTRVNSPLHF. The CDR3, as DNA: TGTGCCAGCAGTTACTCGGGATTCGGGACTCGCGTTAATTCACCCCTCCACTTT.